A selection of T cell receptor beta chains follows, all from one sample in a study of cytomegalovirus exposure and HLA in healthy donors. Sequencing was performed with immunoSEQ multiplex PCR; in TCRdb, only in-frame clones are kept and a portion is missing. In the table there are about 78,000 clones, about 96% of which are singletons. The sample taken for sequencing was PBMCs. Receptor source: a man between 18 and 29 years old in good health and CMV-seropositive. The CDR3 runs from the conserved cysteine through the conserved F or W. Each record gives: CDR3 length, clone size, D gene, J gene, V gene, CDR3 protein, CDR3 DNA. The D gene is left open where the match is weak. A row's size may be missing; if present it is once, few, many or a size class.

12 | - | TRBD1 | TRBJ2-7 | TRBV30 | CAWRGQTYEQYF | TGTGCCTGGAGGGGACAGACCTACGAGCAGTACTTC
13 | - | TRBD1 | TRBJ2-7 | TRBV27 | CASRTGRINEQYF | TGTGCCAGCAGGACAGGGCGGATTAACGAGCAGTACTTC
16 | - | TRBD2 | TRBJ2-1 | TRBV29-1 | CSVEDLIAGTYNEQFF | TGCAGCGTTGAAGATCTTATAGCGGGCACCTACAATGAGCAGTTCTTC
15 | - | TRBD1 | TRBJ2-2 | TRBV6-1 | CASRLGQGNTGELFF | TGTGCCAGCAGGCTGGGACAGGGGAACACCGGGGAGCTGTTTTTT
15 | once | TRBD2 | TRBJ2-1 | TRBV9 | CASSALAGNYNEQFF | TGTGCCAGCAGCGCCCTAGCGGGAAATTACAATGAGCAGTTCTTC
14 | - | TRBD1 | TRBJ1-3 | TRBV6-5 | CASSLDRGRNTIYF | TGTGCCAGCAGTCTGGACAGGGGACGAAACACCATATATTTT
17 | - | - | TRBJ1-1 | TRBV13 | CASSLGGALWVNTEAFF | TGTGCCAGCAGCTTAGGGGGGGCTTTATGGGTGAACACTGAAGCTTTCTTT
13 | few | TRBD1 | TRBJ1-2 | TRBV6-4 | CASSDSTGDGYTF | TGTGCCAGCAGTGACTCGACAGGGGATGGCTACACCTTC
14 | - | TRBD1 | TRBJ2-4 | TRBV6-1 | CASSEDGTENIQYF | TGTGCCAGCAGTGAAGACGGGACAGAAAACATTCAGTACTTC
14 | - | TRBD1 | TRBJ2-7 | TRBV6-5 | CASSYGGQGSEQYF | TGTGCCAGCAGTTACGGCGGACAGGGTTCCGAGCAGTACTTC
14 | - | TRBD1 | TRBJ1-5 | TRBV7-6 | CASSRQGANQPQHF | TGTGCCAGCAGCCGGCAGGGGGCGAATCAGCCCCAGCATTTT
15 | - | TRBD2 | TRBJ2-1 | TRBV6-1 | CASRINSGSLNEQFF | TGTGCCAGCAGAATAAATAGCGGGAGTCTGAATGAGCAGTTCTTC
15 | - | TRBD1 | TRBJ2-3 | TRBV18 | CASSPPGQGADTQYF | TGTGCCAGCTCACCTCCGGGACAGGGAGCAGATACGCAGTATTTT
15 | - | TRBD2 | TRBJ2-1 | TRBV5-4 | CASSLGTSGHNEQFF | TGTGCCAGCAGCTTGGGGACTAGCGGACACAATGAGCAGTTCTTC
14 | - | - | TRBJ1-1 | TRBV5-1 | CASRREQPNTEAFF | TGCGCCAGCAGACGTGAACAGCCGAACACTGAAGCTTTCTTT
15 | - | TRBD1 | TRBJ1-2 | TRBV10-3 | CAIREGQEANYGYTF | TGTGCCATCAGGGAGGGACAGGAGGCTAACTATGGCTACACCTTC
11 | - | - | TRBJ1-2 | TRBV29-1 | CSVEGTRGYTF | TGCAGCGTTGAGGGGACAAGGGGCTACACCTTC
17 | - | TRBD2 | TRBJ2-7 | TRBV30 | CAWRAGTSGSYSYEQYF | TGTGCCTGGAGGGCCGGGACTAGCGGGAGTTATAGTTACGAGCAGTACTTC
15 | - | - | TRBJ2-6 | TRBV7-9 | CASSSPVSGANVLTF | TGTGCCAGCAGCTCTCCGGTCTCTGGGGCCAACGTCCTGACTTTC